This is a list of T cell receptor beta chains from one sample in a study of CD8 T cells in Susac syndrome. TCRdb reprocessed the immunoSEQ multiplex PCR reads via MiXCR and lists one record per CDR3 protein. The sample contains some 170,000 distinct CDR3 sequences, roughly 94% of which appear only once. The sample was CD4+ T cells from PBMCs. Source of these receptors: a human donor with multiple sclerosis. The CDR3 runs from the conserved cysteine through the conserved F or W. Fields, in order: CDR3 DNA, CDR3 protein, J gene, clone size, V gene, D gene. A D gene is named only where the DNA matches it firmly. A clone size is listed for some rows: how often the clone was seen (once, few, many), or a class if it is expanded.

TGTGCCAGCAGCTCCGACTTTGCCTCCTACGAGCAGTACTTC | CASSSDFASYEQYF | TRBJ2-7 | . | TRBV7-2 | .
TGTGCCACCAGCACCGCCTTGACAGGGAGCATTCAGTACTTC | CATSTALTGSIQYF | TRBJ2-4 | . | TRBV15 | TRBD1
TGTGCCAGCACTTTGGAACCGGGGACTGAAGCTTTCTTT | CASTLEPGTEAFF | TRBJ1-1 | . | TRBV5-4 | .
TGTGCCAGCAGCTTACAAGGGAAGAAGCGTGAGCAGTACTTC | CASSLQGKKREQYF | TRBJ2-7 | . | TRBV5-6 | .
TGTGCCAGCACGGAGCTCCAAGAGACCCAGTACTTC | CASTELQETQYF | TRBJ2-5 | . | TRBV2 | .
TGTGCCAGCAGCCCCCACCCCACGGGAGTTGGGGAGCTGTTTTTT | CASSPHPTGVGELFF | TRBJ2-2 | . | TRBV11-2 | .
TGCAGTGCTAGAGTGCGTTCTAGCACAGATACGCAGTATTTT | CSARVRSSTDTQYF | TRBJ2-3 | . | TRBV20-1 | .
TGTGCCAGCAGCGACAGGGGGCTAGCGGGAGATACCGGGGAGCTGTTTTTT | CASSDRGLAGDTGELFF | TRBJ2-2 | . | TRBV9 | .
TGTGCCATCACGGGGGGATCAGGAAACACCATATATTTT | CAITGGSGNTIYF | TRBJ1-3 | . | TRBV10-3 | .
TGTGCCTGGAGTGCTGGGGACAGGGATTTTGGCTACACCTTC | CAWSAGDRDFGYTF | TRBJ1-2 | . | TRBV30 | TRBD1
TGTGCCAGCAGCTCCCGGGACAGGGGGGTTCGGGCTTTCTTT | CASSSRDRGVRAFF | TRBJ1-1 | . | TRBV7-9 | TRBD1
TGCAGTGCAAACGATAGACTAGCGGGGGAGACCCAGTACTTC | CSANDRLAGETQYF | TRBJ2-5 | . | TRBV20-1 | TRBD2
TGCAGCTCATACGACAGGGCCGACTATGGCTACACCTTC | CSSYDRADYGYTF | TRBJ1-2 | . | TRBV20-1 | TRBD1
TGTGCCAGCAGAGGATCACAGGGGGCTAATGAGCAGTTCTTC | CASRGSQGANEQFF | TRBJ2-1 | . | TRBV4-2 | TRBD1
TGTGCCTGGAGTGTATTACAGGGCCCGGGGTCCGAGCAGTACTTC | CAWSVLQGPGSEQYF | TRBJ2-7 | . | TRBV30 | .
TGCAGTGCTGCCGGGAGGGCCGACGAGCAGCACTTC | CSAAGRADEQHF | TRBJ2-7 | . | TRBV20-1 | TRBD2
TGCAGTGCTAAAGGGCAGGGGCAGGCACCCCTCCACTTT | CSAKGQGQAPLHF | TRBJ1-6 | once | TRBV20-1 | .
TGTGCCAGCAGCTTAGAACCTCCAGGGATGCGCACCGGGGAGCTGTTTTTT | CASSLEPPGMRTGELFF | TRBJ2-2 | . | TRBV7-7 | .
TGCAGTGCCAGGTCGACGGGAGGGTATGGCTACACCTTC | CSARSTGGYGYTF | TRBJ1-2 | . | TRBV20-1 | .
TGTGCCACCAGTCGGGGTGTTCTCTTCGACCAAGAGACCCAGTACTTC | CATSRGVLFDQETQYF | TRBJ2-5 | . | TRBV24-1 | .
TGTGCCAGCAGCGTCGCACCCCGCACAGCCCCATATGGCTACACCTTC | CASSVAPRTAPYGYTF | TRBJ1-2 | . | TRBV9 | .
TGTGCCAGCAGCCAAGACAGGGGGGACACTGAAGCTTTCTTT | CASSQDRGDTEAFF | TRBJ1-1 | . | TRBV14 | TRBD1
TGTGCCAGCAGTAGCGAGGGTAACTATGGCTACACCTTC | CASSSEGNYGYTF | TRBJ1-2 | . | TRBV9 | .
TGCAGCGTTGTCATGGGACGACAGAACACTGAAGCTTTCTTT | CSVVMGRQNTEAFF | TRBJ1-1 | once | TRBV29-1 | .
TGTGCCTGCCATACTAGGGGCCGCCAAGAGACCCAGTACTTC | CACHTRGRQETQYF | TRBJ2-5 | . | TRBV30 | .
TGCGCCAGCAGCCAAGATCCAGGCTACACTGAAGCTTTCTTT | CASSQDPGYTEAFF | TRBJ1-1 | . | TRBV4-3 | .
TGTGCCAGCAGTGAAGCGGGGGGTACCTATCAGCCCCAGCATTTT | CASSEAGGTYQPQHF | TRBJ1-5 | . | TRBV6-1 | .
TGCGCCAGCAGGGGATATCAAGAGACCCAGTACTTC | CASRGYQETQYF | TRBJ2-5 | . | TRBV10-2 | .
TGTGCCAGCAGGGAGGGGAACACTGAAGCTTTCTTT | CASREGNTEAFF | TRBJ1-1 | . | TRBV6-2/TRBV6-3 | .
TGTGCCAGCAGCTTACGCCTGGGGGTTTCAGATACGCAGTATTTT | CASSLRLGVSDTQYF | TRBJ2-3 | . | TRBV5-6 | .
TGTGCCCTCAAGAGGTGGGGAATAATGGAGACCCAGTACTTC | CALKRWGIMETQYF | TRBJ2-5 | . | TRBV30 | .
TGCGCCAGCAGTCCGATGGATGACAGGGGGTGCACTGAAGCTTTCTTT | CASSPMDDRGCTEAFF | TRBJ1-1 | . | TRBV23-1 | TRBD1
TGTGCCAGCAGCCTCCGGGACAGCGACACTGAAGCTTTCTTT | CASSLRDSDTEAFF | TRBJ1-1 | . | TRBV5-4 | TRBD1